The 17 T cell receptor beta chains given below trace back to one sample, sequenced in a study of identical twins. TCRdb passed the 5' RACE reads through MiXCR, listing each CDR3 protein once. The data contain approximately 1.8 million distinct CDR3 sequences, 25% to 35% of them singletons. Sequencing used cord blood. All receptors derive from a newborn girl in good health.

This clonotype has just a few counts. The chain carries TRBV5-6 and TRBJ1-1; D unclear. Per the germline V gene, CDR1 is SGHDT and CDR2 is YYEEEE. The V gene lost 0 bases and the J gene lost 1 base, with 7 bases spanning the gap. The CDR3 has 14 amino acids. The CDR3 sequence is CASSLEGKNTEAFF. DNA for the CDR3: TGTGCCAGCAGCTTGGAAGGTAAGAACACTGAAGCTTTCTTT. The full variable domain, completed using reference TRBV5-6 and TRBJ1-1, is DAGVTQSPTHLIKTRGQQVTLRCSPKSGHDTVSWYQQALGQGPQFIFQYYEEEERQRGNFPDRFSGHQFPNYSSELNVNALLLGDSALYLCASSLEGKNTEAFFGQGTRLTVV.

V gene TRBV27 combines with J gene TRBJ1-2, with no clear D. Per germline, CDR1 MNHEY and CDR2 SMNVEV (reference sequence). Trimming left V 8 bases short and J 4 bases short, with 11 bases between. The CDR3 length is 12 residues. The chain's CDR3 is CASGRYPYGYTF. In nucleotides, the CDR3 is TGTGCCAGCGGCAGGTACCCCTATGGCTACACCTTC.

The table lists this clonotype with many counts. The chain is built from TRBV28 and TRBJ2-1; 9 bases are shared with TRBD1. Germline V gene lookup returns CDR1 MDHEN and CDR2 SYDVKM. This CDR3 contains 14 residues. The ends lost 3 bases at V and 7 bases at J; junction bases unmatched: 4. CDR3 coding DNA: TGTGCCAGCAGTTTCTCCGGGACAGGGAATGAGCAGTTCTTC. Translation: CASSFSGTGNEQFF.

This chain uses TRBV13 with TRBJ1-1; D is possibly TRBD1 (6 bases). The CDR3 has 15 residues. Germline lookup yields CDR1 PRHDT and CDR2 FYEKMQ (reference sequence). V was clipped by 8 bases and J by 0 bases, with 16 bases between them. The CDR3 DNA follows: TGTGCCAGCGGCCTTAGGGGGGGGATGAACACTGAAGCTTTCTTT. As protein: CASGLRGGMNTEAFF.

This clonotype was found a few times. The V gene is TRBV27, the J gene TRBJ2-1; the D gene could be TRBD1 or TRBD2 (5 bases each). Germline values: CDR1 MNHEY, CDR2 SMNVEV (reference sequence). This CDR3 is built from 14 residues. Trimming took off 3 bases at V and 10 bases at J, with 16 bases between the two ends. In DNA, the CDR3 is TGTGCCAGCAGTTTCAATAACAGGCCGGGAGAGCAGTTCTTC. Translating it yields CASSFNNRPGEQFF.

The chain carries TRBV2 and TRBJ2-1, with 9 positions matching TRBD2. Germline CDR1 reads SNHLY; CDR2 reads FYNNEI. Losses at the gene ends were 6 bases for V and 0 bases for J; bases not matched to a gene: 3. The CDR3 covers 15 residues. The CDR3 loop is CASRSSGVSYNEQFF. The CDR3 nucleotides read TGTGCCAGCAGGTCTAGCGGGGTCTCCTACAATGAGCAGTTCTTC.

The chain recombines TRBV20-1 with TRBJ2-1; a possible D gene is TRBD1 (5 bases). Germline loops: CDR1 DFQATT, CDR2 SNEGSKA (reference sequence). This CDR3 has 12 residues. Trimming removed 7 bases from V and 4 bases from J, with 11 bases in between. CDR3 in DNA: TGCAGTGTGACACAGGATTACAATGAGCAGTTCTTC. Protein: CSVTQDYNEQFF.

In its sample, this clonotype was seen a few times. This chain connects TRBV5-1 to TRBJ2-1; D is tentatively TRBD1 or TRBD2 (5 bases each). The germline gives CDR1 SGHRS, CDR2 YFSETQ. The CDR3 contains 19 residues. Trimming removed 7 bases from V and 3 bases from J, with 29 bases in between. The CDR3 region has the DNA TGCGCCAGCGCTGAGCGAGGGGCCCATCTCCCCGGGTTCTACAATGAGCAGTTCTTC. Translated: CASAERGAHLPGFYNEQFF.

The gene calls are TRBV20-1 and TRBJ2-6, with D possibly matching TRBD1 (6 bases). The germline CDR1 and CDR2 sequences are DFQATT and SNEGSKA (reference sequence). V was trimmed by 3 bases and J by 0 bases, leaving 9 bases between them. The CDR3 sequence is 15 residues long. The CDR3 DNA follows: TGCAGTGCTAGGGACAGATACTCTGGGGCCAACGTCCTGACTTTC. This codes for CSARDRYSGANVLTF.

This clonotype has a handful of counts. This sequence joins TRBV20-1 and TRBJ2-1; TRBD2 matches 11 bases. The CDR3 consists of 17 residues. CDR1 is DFQATT and CDR2 is SNEGSKA in the germline V gene (reference sequence). J gave up 1 base and V 3 bases, and 8 bases lay outside the gene matches. The CDR3 DNA reads as TGCAGTGCTAGGGCACTAGCGGGAGTGGGGTCCTACAATGAGCAGTTCTTC. Its translation is CSARALAGVGSYNEQFF.

The chain has TRBV7-2 and TRBJ2-1, with 10 bases aligning to TRBD2. The CDR3 is 16 residues long. Germline values: CDR1 SGHTA, CDR2 FQGNSA. Germline trimming cut 3 bases from V and 3 bases from J; bases unmatched to any gene: 5. This CDR3 reads CASSFGGLAVYNEQFF. DNA for the CDR3: TGTGCCAGCAGCTTCGGAGGACTAGCGGTCTACAATGAGCAGTTCTTC.

V gene TRBV20-1 combines with J gene TRBJ2-7; 12 bases are a match to TRBD2. J gave up 4 bases and V 3 bases, and 7 bases lay outside the gene matches. The CDR3 extends over 15 amino acids. Germline CDR1 reads DFQATT; CDR2 reads SNEGSKA (reference sequence). The CDR3 here is CSASVTSGGPYEQYF. The CDR3 bases are TGCAGTGCTAGCGTGACTAGCGGGGGCCCTTACGAGCAGTACTTC.

The chain is built from TRBV7-2 and TRBJ2-7, with D maybe TRBD2 (6 bases). Germline V gene lookup returns CDR1 SGHTA and CDR2 FQGNSA. This CDR3 has 18 residues. V was pared by 2 bases and J by 5 bases, with 25 bases between. The CDR3: CASSLTFWTGAKRNEQYF. Written as DNA, the CDR3 is TGTGCCAGCAGCTTAACGTTTTGGACGGGAGCGAAAAGGAACGAGCAGTACTTC. Using reference TRBV7-2 and TRBJ2-7 for the parts outside the CDR3, the full variable domain is GAGVSQSPSNKVTEKGKDVELRCDPISGHTALYWYRQSLGQGLEFLIYFQGNSAPDKSGLPSDRFSAERTGGSVSTLTIQRTQQEDSAVYLCASSLTFWTGAKRNEQYFGPGTRLTVT.

This clonotype occurred many times. V is TRBV10-3 and J is TRBJ2-5; D is unresolved. The CDR3 is made up of 13 amino acids. Germline V CDR1 and CDR2: ENHRY, SYGVKD. With 0 bases removed from V and 3 bases from J, the gap between germline ends came to 5 bases. The CDR3 DNA reads TGTGCCATCAGTGAGTCGGCCGAAGAGACCCAGTACTTC. Residues: CAISESAEETQYF.

The J gene is TRBJ1-4, the V gene TRBV5-1; no clear D. Trimming stripped 3 bases from V and 8 bases from J, with 17 bases between. This CDR3 has 15 amino acids. The germline CDR1 and CDR2 sequences are SGHRS and YFSETQ. The CDR3 coding sequence is TGCGCCAGCAGCTGGACGGGCGGCCAAGGGGAAAAACTGTTTTTT. This encodes CASSWTGGQGEKLFF.

This clonotype showed up just a few times. The chain recombines TRBV6-1 with TRBJ1-2, with D possibly matching TRBD1 (6 bases). Germline loops: CDR1 MNHNS, CDR2 SASEGT. There are 13 residues in the CDR3. Trimming took off 4 bases at V and 7 bases at J, with 13 bases between the two ends. CDR3 DNA sequence: TGTGCCAGCAGTGTGGGGGGGCGGGTTGGCTACACCTTC. Its protein is CASSVGGRVGYTF.

J is TRBJ2-1 and V is TRBV20-1; 8 bases are a match to TRBD2. This CDR3 spans 15 amino acids. V lost 3 bases to trimming and J lost 5 bases; unmatched junction nucleotides: 9. CDR1 and CDR2 (germline): DFQATT, SNEGSKA (reference sequence). The CDR3 DNA is TGCAGTGCTAGGTTCGGGGGGGAGCCGAACAATGAGCAGTTCTTC. This translates into CSARFGGEPNNEQFF.